This T cell receptor (beta chain) stems from a study of shared clonotypes between healthy human individuals. Produced via immunoSEQ multiplex PCR; TCRdb's table is partial and in-frame only. The sample shows about 1.9 million clones, 93% of them seen only once. Positively selected for CCR7, the CD45RO-negative cells used as naive CD8 cells excluded terminally differentiated effector memory CD45RA+ cells. This clone was counted a few times. Trimming removed 6 bases at V and 13 bases at J, with 12 bases between. Per the germline V gene, CDR1 is MGHDK and CDR2 is SYGVNS. The CDR3 is 11 amino acids. This chain joins TRBV25-1 and TRBJ1-4; tentatively, D is TRBD1 (6 bases). This clonotype was sampled from a man aged 18 to 30 in good health. Some clones in this sample may be carry-over from other donors' samples. The sample taken for sequencing was naive CD8+ T cells from PBMCs. This CDR3 is CASRNLGGLFF. The CDR3 DNA follows: TGTGCCAGCAGGAACCTAGGGGGACTGTTTTTT.